The T cell receptor beta chain described here comes from a study of shared clonotypes between healthy human individuals. Study at large: Donors consisted of two women and a few men between 18 and 49. CD4 naive and memory got three plates each, CD8 naive two, CD8 memory one. Study conclusions and caveats: Among a handful of donors, roughly 5.5% of naive CD4 clonotypes were found in common.

Naive CD8 cells lacked CD45RO and underwent positive selection for CCR7, leaving out terminally differentiated effector memory CD45RA+ cells. Data came from immunoSEQ multiplex PCR; TCRdb stores just in-frame clones and leaves some out. This sample yields over 750,000 clones, of which 96% are seen a single time; less than 0.25% belongs to the top ten. Concerning this clone itself: No antigen is known for it.

V gave up 7 bases and J gave up 5 bases, with 14 bases separating them. Germline V gene sequence: CDR1 MNHEY, CDR2 SVGAGI. CDR3 length: 13 residues. Sequencing used naive CD8+ T cells sorted from blood. The chain has TRBV6-5 and TRBJ1-1; tentatively, D is TRBD1 (5 bases). The origin of this receptor is a man aged 25-45 years in good health. The chain's CDR3 is CASTLTEGTEAFF. The CDR3 DNA reads TGTGCCAGCACCCTTACCGAGGGGACTGAAGCTTTCTTT.